These 29 T cell receptor beta chains share one sample of origin, sequenced in a study of regulatory T cells in long-lasting Graves disease (dated by TCRdb to the early 2020s). Library construction relied on multiplex PCR. The sequencer listed for this sample is Illumina HiSeq 4000. To build TCR beta libraries, CDR3 regions were amplified by Arm-PCR using iRepertoire HTBI primers. The raw public reads went through TCRdb reprocessing: fastp at Q25, MiXCR clone calling, in-frame beta chains kept. Each CDR3 protein gets just one entry, which takes the most common genes and DNA from the rows behind it. The sample data list some 350,000 distinct CDR3 sequences, and 15% to 20% of these were observed just once. The ten largest clones represent around 20% of the sample. Taken with the paper, the label for time point translates to: newly diagnosed GD, antithyroid drugs for less than 3 months. RNA was extracted from PBMCs in TRIzol for both TCR sequencing and RNA sequencing.

The data were also submitted as part of a second study, on T cells in Graves' hyperthyroidism and ophthalmopathy.

The material was peripheral blood mononuclear cells (PBMCs), obtained at new diagnosis, from a patient treated with antithyroid drugs. All receptors come from a woman between 18 and 29 years old with Graves disease. Donor details come from another sample of the same person, matched by shared clones.

This clonotype has ten or more counts. Here the CDR3 DNA reads TGTGCCAGCAGCCCTTATAGGGGGGGCAGCACAGATACGCAGTATTTT. Its protein product is CASSPYRGGSTDTQYF. This chain links TRBV7-9 with TRBJ2-3; a possible D gene is TRBD2 (7 bases). The CDR3 contains 16 residues. Germline CDR1 and CDR2: SEHNR and FQNEAQ (reference sequence). Trimming cost V 5 bases and J 0 bases, with 15 bases left between them.

This clonotype was seen a few times. The chain couples TRBV4-1 to TRBJ2-3; D gene unclear. The CDR3 extends over 12 amino acids. V was pared by 3 bases and J by 4 bases, with 5 bases between. Germline V gives CDR1 MGHRA, CDR2 YSYEKL. The CDR3 DNA reads TGCGCCAGCAGCCACCCCGCAGATACGCAGTATTTT. This gives the protein CASSHPADTQYF.

This clonotype showed up many times. V usage is TRBV30 and J usage is TRBJ1-3, with D unclear. Germline CDR1 reads GTSNPN; CDR2 reads SVGIG (reference sequence). The CDR3 consists of 14 residues. V was cut by 0 bases and J by 0 bases, with 6 bases left in between. The chain's CDR3 is CAWSVLVSGNTIYF. The CDR3 nucleotides are TGTGCCTGGAGTGTACTGGTCTCTGGAAACACCATATATTTT.

This sequence joins TRBV9 and TRBJ2-3; weak D call: TRBD1 (7 bases). This CDR3 comprises 17 residues. Germline loops: CDR1 SGDLS, CDR2 YYNGEE. Deletions cut 0 bases from V and 0 bases from J, with 14 bases between. The CDR3 reads CASSVVGGGLSTDTQYF. For the CDR3, the DNA is TGTGCCAGCAGCGTAGTAGGAGGGGGCCTTAGCACAGATACGCAGTATTTT.

This clonotype came up many times. The chain's CDR3 is CASSEPGEGPNEQFF. The CDR3 bases are TGTGCCAGCAGTGAACCTGGGGAGGGCCCCAATGAGCAGTTCTTC. J is TRBJ2-1 and V is TRBV6-1; 7 nucleotides align to TRBD2. The CDR3 has 15 amino acids. The V gene's germline CDR1 is MNHNS and CDR2 SASEGT. Trimming took 2 bases from V and 6 from J; bases not matched to a gene: 7.

Many counts were recorded for this clonotype. CDR3 nucleotides: TGTGCCAGCATCGGGACTAGCGGGGGGGCAGGCGAGCAGTACTTC. Translated: CASIGTSGGAGEQYF. The genes are TRBV6-2 or TRBV6-3 and TRBJ2-7, with 16 bases matching TRBD2. V trimming: 7 bases; J trimming: 6 bases; junction bases outside the gene matches: 6. Germline CDR1 reads MNHEY; CDR2 reads SVGEGT. The CDR3 has 15 amino acids.

This chain uses TRBV5-1 with TRBJ1-4; D unresolved. Trimming took off 4 bases at V and 12 bases at J, with 16 bases between the two ends. Germline CDR1 is SGHRS and CDR2 is YFSETQ. This CDR3 spans 13 amino acids. CDR3 region: CASSPDQKRELFF. In DNA, the CDR3 is TGCGCCAGCAGCCCGGACCAGAAGCGGGAACTGTTTTTT.

This clonotype appeared many times. The chain carries TRBV3-1 and TRBJ1-1, with no clear D. Between the trimmed V and J ends, which lost 0 bases and 4 bases, there was a span of 3 bases. CDR1 is LGHDT, CDR2 YNNKEL, per germline (reference sequence). The length of the CDR3 is 12 residues. The CDR3 nucleotides read TGTGCCAGCAGCCAAGAGGCCACTGAAGCTTTCTTT. This sequence encodes CASSQEATEAFF.

A few counts support this clonotype. The V call is TRBV4-1, the J call TRBJ2-1; the D is unclear. The germline V gene encodes CDR1 MGHRA and CDR2 YSYEKL. The CDR3 covers 15 residues. V lost 2 bases, J lost 0 bases, and 8 bases lay in between. CDR3 region: CASSQTESSYNEQFF. CDR3 nucleotide sequence: TGCGCCAGCAGCCAAACTGAGAGCTCCTACAATGAGCAGTTCTTC.

At least ten counts were recorded for this clonotype. The chain links TRBV6-5 to TRBJ1-2; D is perhaps TRBD1 (6 bases). This CDR3 contains 17 residues. V was shortened by 0 bases and J by 4 bases, with 18 bases between the two germline ends. Germline V lookup: CDR1 MNHEY, CDR2 SVGAGI. CDR3 coding DNA: TGTGCCAGCAGTTACTCCCGGGTGACCGGGACACTCTATGGCTACACCTTC. Translating gives CASSYSRVTGTLYGYTF.

This clonotype was detected ten times or more. The chain links TRBV28 to TRBJ2-1, with 14 bases identical to TRBD2. The V segment lost 6 bases and the J segment 6 bases; nucleotides outside the gene matches: 4. The germline gives CDR1 MDHEN, CDR2 SYDVKM. The CDR3 consists of 15 residues. The CDR3 DNA follows: TGTGCCAGCAGCAGGGGGACTAGCGGGAGCAATGAGCAGTTCTTC. Amino acid sequence: CASSRGTSGSNEQFF.

This clonotype was seen repeatedly, ten times or more. This chain's CDR3 is CASSYSILNAGDYGYTF. CDR3 sequence (DNA): TGTGCCAGCAGTTACTCGATACTTAATGCAGGGGACTATGGCTACACCTTC. The chain carries TRBV6-5 and TRBJ1-2; tentatively, D is TRBD1 (6 bases). With 0 bases removed from V and 3 bases from J, the gap between germline ends came to 17 bases. Germline V lookup: CDR1 MNHEY, CDR2 SVGAGI. The CDR3 contains 17 residues.

A few counts support this clonotype. This CDR3 reads CATSSRSDTQYF. As DNA, the CDR3 is TGTGCCACCAGCAGTAGATCAGATACGCAGTATTTT. The chain couples TRBV15 to TRBJ2-3; D gene uncertain. This CDR3 comprises 12 residues. Germline V gene sequence: CDR1 LNHNV, CDR2 YYDKDF (reference sequence). Trimming left V 3 bases short and J 4 bases short, with 5 bases between.

This clonotype was found a few times. The rearrangement links TRBV10-3 to TRBJ2-1, with 10 bases that match TRBD2. Germline values: CDR1 ENHRY, CDR2 SYGVKD. Trimming cost V 9 bases and J 5 bases; bases outside gene matches: 10. This CDR3 region has 15 residues. CDR3 sequence reads: CAMSTGTSVHNEQFF. CDR3 DNA sequence: TGTGCCATGTCTACCGGGACTAGCGTCCACAATGAGCAGTTCTTC.

This clonotype was seen at least ten times. The chain employs TRBV6-1 and TRBJ2-5; no clear D gene. Germline V gene data show CDR1 as MNHNS and CDR2 as SASEGT. There are 14 residues in the CDR3. Trimming cost V 6 bases and J 2 bases, with 13 bases left between them. The CDR3 region is CASSVQLTQETQYF. In DNA form, the CDR3 reads TGTGCCAGCAGCGTCCAGCTGACTCAAGAGACCCAGTACTTC.

This clonotype was observed a few times. This chain connects TRBV20-1 to TRBJ2-7, with 8 nucleotides matching TRBD2. Germline trimming cut 4 bases from V and 5 bases from J; bases unmatched to any gene: 16. Looked up from germline, CDR1 is DFQATT and CDR2 is SNEGSKA (reference sequence). CDR3 length: 16 residues. The CDR3 here is CSATPYVGSGTHEQYF. The DNA of the CDR3 is TGCAGTGCTACCCCCTACGTGGGTAGCGGGACCCACGAGCAGTACTTC.

This clonotype has at least ten counts. The J gene is TRBJ2-7, the V gene TRBV20-1; D not certain. Germline V lookup: CDR1 DFQATT, CDR2 SNEGSKA (reference sequence). V gave up 1 base and J gave up 0 bases, with 10 bases separating them. This CDR3 region has 14 residues. The CDR3 loop is CSARVSWSSYEQYF. The CDR3 nucleotides are TGCAGTGCTAGAGTTAGTTGGAGCTCCTACGAGCAGTACTTC.

This clonotype appeared many times. V usage is TRBV7-9 and J usage is TRBJ2-5; possible D gene TRBD2, 6 bases. CDR3 length: 15 amino acids. V lost 5 bases to trimming and J lost 2 bases, with 15 bases between them. The germline V gene encodes CDR1 SEHNR and CDR2 FQNEAQ (reference sequence). CDR3 sequence reads: CASSPPGAEQETQYF. In nucleotides, the CDR3 is TGTGCCAGCAGCCCTCCGGGAGCGGAGCAAGAGACCCAGTACTTC.

This clonotype has at least ten counts. The chain is built from TRBV30 and TRBJ1-6; TRBD1 might be the D (6 bases). Germline CDR1 GTSNPN, CDR2 SVGIG (reference sequence). V lost 5 bases and J lost 8, with 10 bases in between. The CDR3 spans 12 residues. CDR3 in DNA: TGTGCCTGGTCACGGGGGCATTCACCCCTCCACTTT. Protein: CAWSRGHSPLHF.

This clonotype was counted a few times. V is TRBV10-3 and J is TRBJ1-1; 8 bases match TRBD1. CDR1 and CDR2 from the germline V gene are ENHRY and SYGVKD. J gave up 1 base and V 4 bases, and 2 bases lay outside the gene matches. The CDR3 covers 14 residues. CDR3 sequence (DNA): TGTGCCATCAGTGTCGACAGGGGGAACACTGAAGCTTTCTTT. It yields the protein CAISVDRGNTEAFF.

There are many counts of this clonotype. This chain joins TRBV5-6 and TRBJ2-3, with D maybe TRBD2 (7 bases). Between the trimmed V and J ends, which lost 5 bases and 2 bases, there was a span of 15 bases. Germline V gene sequence: CDR1 SGHDT, CDR2 YYEEEE. The CDR3 contains 15 residues. The CDR3 DNA reads TGTGCCAGCAGTGGGGGGGCCCAGCTCACAGATACGCAGTATTTT. This gives the protein CASSGGAQLTDTQYF.

V gene TRBV27 combines with J gene TRBJ2-6; D uncertain. CDR3 length: 16 residues. Trimming removed 5 bases from V and 0 bases from J, with 11 bases in between. CDR1 and CDR2 (germline): MNHEY, SMNVEV (reference sequence). In nucleotides, the CDR3 is TGTGCCAGCAGTCCGGACGGAAGCTCTGGGGCCAACGTCCTGACTTTC. This encodes CASSPDGSSGANVLTF.

The V call is TRBV27, the J call TRBJ1-1; D unresolved. This CDR3 has 11 residues. Per the germline V gene, CDR1 is MNHEY and CDR2 is SMNVEV (reference sequence). The V end was cut by 7 bases, the J end by 7 bases, with 10 bases between. The CDR3 loop reads CASKEGVEAFF. The CDR3 DNA follows: TGTGCCAGCAAGGAGGGAGTTGAAGCTTTCTTT.

Ten or more counts support this clonotype. CDR3 in amino acids: CAWSVRGNQPQHF. CDR3 bases: TGTGCCTGGAGTGTGCGGGGCAATCAGCCCCAGCATTTT. V usage is TRBV30 and J usage is TRBJ1-5; no reliable D call. CDR3 size: 13 residues. Germline V gene lookup returns CDR1 GTSNPN and CDR2 SVGIG (reference sequence). V lost 0 bases and J lost 2, with 5 bases in between.

This clonotype was seen only a few times. This chain joins TRBV6-1 and TRBJ2-1, with 15 nucleotides matching TRBD2. CDR1 is MNHNS, CDR2 SASEGT, per germline. The CDR3 has 19 amino acids. The junction had 13 bases not matched to a gene; V was cut back by 7 bases and J by 3 bases. CDR3: CASTWISRTSGRGYNEQFF. DNA for the CDR3: TGTGCCAGCACCTGGATCTCGAGGACTAGCGGGAGGGGCTACAATGAGCAGTTCTTC.

This clonotype was seen more than once but under ten times. The genes are TRBV7-9 and TRBJ1-3, with unresolved D. Germline-derived CDR1 and CDR2 are SEHNR and FQNEAQ (reference sequence). The CDR3 sequence is 13 residues long. V shed 2 bases and J shed 3 bases, with 5 bases lying between them. The CDR3 bases are TGTGCCAGCAGCTTAAGGGTTGGAAACACCATATATTTT. This encodes CASSLRVGNTIYF.

This clonotype showed up many times. The chain links TRBV7-4 to TRBJ1-5; D is unresolved. V lost 1 base and J lost 5, with 9 bases in between. This CDR3 is 14 amino acids long. Per the germline V gene, CDR1 is SGHVT and CDR2 is SQSDAQ. CDR3 region: CASSLVSIHQPQHF. The DNA of the CDR3 is TGTGCCAGCAGCTTAGTGAGTATTCATCAGCCCCAGCATTTT. The whole variable domain, remainder taken from reference TRBV7-4 and TRBJ1-5, is GAGVSQSPRYKVAKRGRDVALRCDSISGHVTLYWYRQTLGQGSEVLTYSQSDAQRDKSGRPSGRFSAERPERSVSTLKIQRTEQGDSAVYLCASSLVSIHQPQHFGDGTRLSIL.

This clonotype was seen ten or more times. The chain links TRBV3-1 to TRBJ2-2; 11 bases align to TRBD2. CDR3 length equals 16 residues. Germline V CDR1 and CDR2: LGHDT, YNNKEL (reference sequence). V was clipped by 5 bases and J by 5 bases; unmatched bases: 7. The DNA for the CDR3 is TGTGCCAGCAGCGCCGAACTAGCGGGAGTTACCGGGGAGCTGTTTTTT. Residues: CASSAELAGVTGELFF.

This clonotype was seen ten or more times. This chain uses TRBV20-1 with TRBJ2-7; the D gene could be TRBD1 or TRBD2 (6 bases each). Trimming removed 0 bases at V and 1 base at J, with 19 bases between. This CDR3 spans 17 amino acids. Germline lookup yields CDR1 DFQATT and CDR2 SNEGSKA (reference sequence). The CDR3 sequence: CSARDGGSARGSYEQYF. The CDR3 DNA reads as TGCAGTGCTAGAGATGGGGGGTCCGCCAGGGGATCCTACGAGCAGTACTTC.